These 16 T cell receptor beta chains came from one sample sequenced in a study of T cells after yellow fever vaccination (dated by TCRdb to about 2019). The treatment or condition label, read with the paper, signifies: live attenuated yellow fever vaccine strain. Library prep was done by 5' RACE. TCRdb lists the instrument as Illumina HiSeq 2500. TCRdb took the public reads, trimmed them with fastp at Q25, ran MiXCR for clone calling and kept in-frame beta chains. Each CDR3 protein gets just one entry, which takes the most common genes and DNA from the rows behind it. This sample has approximately 550,000 distinct CDR3 sequences in its table, and roughly a fifth of those were observed once. The ten biggest clones cover about 13% of the sample. This material consisted of PBMCs, taken 15 days after the yellow fever booster vaccination. These receptors were obtained from a man in his thirties or forties who received the YFV17D yellow fever vaccine.

In this sample, this clonotype turned up a few times. The rearrangement uses TRBV4-3 and TRBJ2-2; a possible D gene is TRBD2 (5 bases). CDR1 is LGHNA and CDR2 is YSLEER in the germline V gene. The germline V and J ends were trimmed by 4 bases and 8 bases, with 11 bases remaining between them. The CDR3 length is 13 residues. The CDR3 here is CASSPYPGGELFF. The CDR3 region has the DNA TGCGCCAGCAGCCCCTACCCGGGAGGGGAGCTGTTTTTT.

V usage is TRBV29-1 and J usage is TRBJ2-1; D may be TRBD2 (6 bases). The CDR3 totals 14 residues. From germline, CDR1 is SQVTM and CDR2 ANQGSEA. Between the trimmed V and J ends, which lost 4 bases and 4 bases, there was a span of 14 bases. The CDR3 region has the DNA TGCAGCGTTGTGTATTTGGGGGGATACAATGAGCAGTTCTTC. This translates into CSVVYLGGYNEQFF.

This clonotype was picked up a small number of times. V usage is TRBV7-9 and J usage is TRBJ2-7, with D perhaps matching TRBD1 (6 bases). The CDR3 runs to 14 residues. Germline V gene data show CDR1 as SEHNR and CDR2 as FQNEAQ (reference sequence). Trimming took 4 bases from V and 6 from J, leaving 16 bases between them. Here the CDR3 DNA reads TGTGCCAGCAGCTCGACAGGAACCTCGGGCGAGCAGTACTTC. This gives the protein CASSSTGTSGEQYF.

This clonotype was counted a few times. J is TRBJ2-1 and V is TRBV7-9, with 12 bases aligning to TRBD2. This CDR3 contains 15 residues. Per germline, CDR1 SEHNR and CDR2 FQNEAQ (reference sequence). V trimming: 4 bases; J trimming: 6 bases; junction bases outside the gene matches: 4. CDR3 region: CASSWPGLAGNEQFF. CDR3 nucleotide sequence: TGTGCCAGCAGCTGGCCGGGACTAGCGGGCAATGAGCAGTTCTTC.

This clonotype was recorded a few times. V usage is TRBV12-3 or TRBV12-4 and J usage is TRBJ1-6; 9 bases agree with TRBD1. This CDR3 comprises 15 residues. Unmatched junction bases numbered 6, after V lost 5 bases and J lost 7 bases. CDR3 amino acids: CASSTRTGVNSPLHF. DNA for the CDR3: TGTGCCAGCAGTACCAGGACAGGGGTGAATTCACCCCTCCACTTT.

This chain links TRBV5-1 with TRBJ2-3, with 14 nucleotides matching TRBD2. V shed 4 bases, J shed 11 bases, and the junction held 12 bases outside the gene matches. There are 16 residues in the CDR3. CDR1 and CDR2 from the germline V gene are SGHRS and YFSETQ. This CDR3 reads CASSLEGLAGAGMQYF. CDR3 nucleotides: TGCGCCAGCAGCCTGGAGGGACTAGCGGGAGCAGGGATGCAGTATTTT. The complete variable domain, with remaining parts taken from reference TRBV5-1 and TRBJ2-3, reads KAGVTQTPRYLIKTRGQQVTLSCSPISGHRSVSWYQQTPGQGLQFLFEYFSETQRNKGNFPGRFSGRQFSNSRSEMNVSTLELGDSALYLCASSLEGLAGAGMQYFGPGTRLTVL.

The CDR3 nucleotides read TGCAGCGTTGAAGTGCTCCCGTCTAACTATGGCTACACCTTC. It yields the protein CSVEVLPSNYGYTF. V gene TRBV29-1 combines with J gene TRBJ1-2; D gene unclear. In germline, CDR1 is SQVTM, CDR2 ANQGSEA. V was pared by 1 base and J by 0 bases, with 9 bases between. The CDR3 has 14 amino acids.

A few counts support this clonotype. The chain joins TRBV6-2 or TRBV6-3 to TRBJ2-3, with 8 bases lining up with TRBD2. The CDR3 totals 16 residues. The trim removed 5 bases at V and 6 bases at J, leaving 13 bases unmatched. Germline loops: CDR1 MNHEY, CDR2 SVGEGT. CDR3 sequence reads: CASSISSQRESDTQYF. Written as DNA, the CDR3 is TGTGCCAGCAGTATCTCGAGCCAGCGGGAGTCTGATACGCAGTATTTT.

The gene calls are TRBV28 and TRBJ2-1; TRBD1 agrees at 9 bases. This CDR3 contains 14 residues. Germline CDR1 MDHEN, CDR2 SYDVKM. With 3 bases clipped from V and 6 bases from J, the junction kept 3 bases outside the gene matches. The CDR3 protein is CASSLTGGINEQFF. The DNA for the CDR3 is TGTGCCAGCAGTTTGACAGGGGGAATCAATGAGCAGTTCTTC.

The chain recombines TRBV11-2 with TRBJ1-4, with D possibly TRBD1 on 5 matching bases. Deletions cut 8 bases from V and 8 bases from J, with 9 bases between. CDR1 and CDR2 from the germline V gene are SGHAT and FQNNGV. The CDR3 is 11 amino acids. The CDR3 DNA reads TGTGCCAGCGGGACCGACGAAAAACTGTTTTTT. It encodes CASGTDEKLFF.

In this sample, this clonotype turned up a few times. The chain employs TRBV7-8 and TRBJ1-1, with D perhaps matching TRBD1 (6 bases). Germline values: CDR1 SGHVS, CDR2 FQNEAQ. The CDR3 length is 15 residues. V lost 1 base, J lost 7 bases, and 16 bases lay in between. DNA of the CDR3: TGTGCCAGCAGCTTAGTGGGGGCGGCCGACGGTGAAGCTTTCTTT. As protein: CASSLVGAADGEAFF.

This chain uses TRBV20-1 with TRBJ2-2; D may be TRBD2 (6 bases). Germline loops: CDR1 DFQATT, CDR2 SNEGSKA (reference sequence). The CDR3 sequence is 15 residues long. Trimming took 3 bases from V and 1 from J, leaving 12 bases between them. The CDR3 coding sequence is TGCAGTGCTAGTATGGCGGGGTTGAACACCGGGGAGCTGTTTTTT. Translating it yields CSASMAGLNTGELFF.

The V gene is TRBV12-3 or TRBV12-4, the J gene TRBJ2-1, with D maybe TRBD1 (6 bases). CDR3 length equals 13 residues. Deletions cut 3 bases from V and 9 bases from J, with 12 bases between. The CDR3 nucleotides are TGTGCCAGCAGTTTTGTACAGGGCGGTGAGCAGTTCTTC. This codes for CASSFVQGGEQFF.

The chain employs TRBV6-5 and TRBJ2-1; D not certain. The V end was cut by 4 bases, the J end by 3 bases, with 16 bases between. The CDR3 has 16 residues. Looked up from germline, CDR1 is MNHEY and CDR2 is SVGAGI. CDR3 sequence reads: CASSSLLGRNYNEQFF. CDR3 coding DNA: TGTGCCAGCAGTTCCCTGCTTGGACGGAACTACAATGAGCAGTTCTTC.

This clonotype was seen a handful of times. V and J are TRBV18 and TRBJ2-5; D is unresolved. The germline V gene encodes CDR1 KGHSH and CDR2 LQKENI. Trimming shortened V by 0 bases and J by 5 bases, and 13 bases separated the two germline ends. This CDR3 spans 15 amino acids. The CDR3 sequence is CASSPPIEVTETQYF. The CDR3 DNA sequence: TGTGCCAGCTCACCACCGATCGAGGTGACGGAGACCCAGTACTTC.

The CDR3: CASSWSGEGTQYF. CDR3 DNA: TGTGCCAGCAGCTGGTCGGGGGAGGGTACGCAGTATTTT. The V call is TRBV7-3, the J call TRBJ2-3, with 7 bases lining up with TRBD2. The length of the CDR3 is 13 residues. Germline V CDR1 and CDR2: SGHTA, FQGTGA. Trimming took 4 bases from V and 8 from J; bases not matched to a gene: 6.